The entry that follows covers one T cell receptor (beta chain) sequence. What it binds is unknown. This specimen comes from a study of cytomegalovirus exposure and HLA in healthy donors. Whole-study context: A prior analysis found roughly 110 million unique TCR beta sequences from around 180 million T cells. Notes on the study in general: A later analysis showed TCR association rates differing by HLA locus, peaking at DRB1 and lowest at HLA-C.

Germline CDR1 and CDR2: SGHRS and YFSETQ. J lost 7 bases, V lost 3 bases, and 15 bases had no gene match. The CDR3 has 18 amino acids. PCR used 60 Vbeta primers and 13 Jbeta primers. Using immunoSEQ multiplex PCR, the repertoire was profiled, and TCRdb retains in-frame clones only, with some absent. Altogether 150,000 to 200,000 clones are present, 85% being singletons, with the ten largest covering 1%. This sequence joins TRBV5-1 and TRBJ2-1, with TRBD2 matching over 11 bases. This TCR came from a boy aged 2 to 9 in good health and CMV-seronegative. The sequencing sample was made of PBMCs. The CDR3 sequence: CASSSTGTSGPRLNEQFF. CDR3 nucleotides: TGCGCCAGCAGCTCTACCGGGACTAGCGGCCCGCGGTTGAATGAGCAGTTCTTC.